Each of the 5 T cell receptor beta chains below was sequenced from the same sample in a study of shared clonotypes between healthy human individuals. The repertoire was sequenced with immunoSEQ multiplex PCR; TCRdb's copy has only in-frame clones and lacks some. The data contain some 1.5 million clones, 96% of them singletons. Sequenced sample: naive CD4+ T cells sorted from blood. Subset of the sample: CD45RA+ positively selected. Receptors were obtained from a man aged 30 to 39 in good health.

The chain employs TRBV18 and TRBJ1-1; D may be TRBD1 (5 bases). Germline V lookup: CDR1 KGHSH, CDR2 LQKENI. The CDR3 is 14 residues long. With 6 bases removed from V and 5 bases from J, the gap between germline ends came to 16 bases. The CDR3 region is CASSTGQGWTEAFF. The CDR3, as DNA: TGTGCCAGCTCCACCGGGCAGGGTTGGACTGAAGCTTTCTTT.

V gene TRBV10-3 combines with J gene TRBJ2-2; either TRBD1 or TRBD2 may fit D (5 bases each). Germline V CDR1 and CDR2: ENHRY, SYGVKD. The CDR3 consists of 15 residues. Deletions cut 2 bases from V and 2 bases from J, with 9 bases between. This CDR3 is CAISEMGPNTGELFF. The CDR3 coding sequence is TGTGCCATCAGTGAGATGGGACCCAACACCGGGGAGCTGTTTTTT.

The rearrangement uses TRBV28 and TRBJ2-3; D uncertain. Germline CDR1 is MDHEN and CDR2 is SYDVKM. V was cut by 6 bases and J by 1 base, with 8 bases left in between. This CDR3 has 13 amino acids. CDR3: CASRREGTDTQYF. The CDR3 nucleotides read TGTGCCAGCAGAAGGGAAGGCACAGATACGCAGTATTTT.

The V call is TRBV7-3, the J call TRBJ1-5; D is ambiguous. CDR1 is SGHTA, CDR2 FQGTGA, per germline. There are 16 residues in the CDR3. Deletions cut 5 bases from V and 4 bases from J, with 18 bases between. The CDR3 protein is CASSALVGATNQPQHF. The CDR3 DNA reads TGTGCCAGCAGCGCCCTGGTTGGCGCAACAAATCAGCCCCAGCATTTT.

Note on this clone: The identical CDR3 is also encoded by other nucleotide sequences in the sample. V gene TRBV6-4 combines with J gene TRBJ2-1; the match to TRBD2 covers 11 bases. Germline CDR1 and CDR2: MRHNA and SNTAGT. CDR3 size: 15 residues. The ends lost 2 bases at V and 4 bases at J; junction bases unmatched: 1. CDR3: CASSDGTSGYNEQFF. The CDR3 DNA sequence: TGTGCCAGCAGTGACGGGACTAGCGGTTACAATGAGCAGTTCTTC.